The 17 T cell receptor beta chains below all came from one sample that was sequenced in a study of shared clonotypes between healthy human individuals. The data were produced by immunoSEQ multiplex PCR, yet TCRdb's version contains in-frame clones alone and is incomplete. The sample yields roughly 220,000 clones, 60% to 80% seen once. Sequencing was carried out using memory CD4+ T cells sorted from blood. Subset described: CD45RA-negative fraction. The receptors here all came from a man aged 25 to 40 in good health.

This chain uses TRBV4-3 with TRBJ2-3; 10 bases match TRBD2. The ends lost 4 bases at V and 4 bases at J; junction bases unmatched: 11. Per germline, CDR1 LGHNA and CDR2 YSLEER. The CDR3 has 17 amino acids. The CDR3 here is CASSLLAGEGYADTQYF. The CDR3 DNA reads TGCGCCAGCAGCCTTCTAGCGGGAGAGGGGTACGCAGATACGCAGTATTTT.

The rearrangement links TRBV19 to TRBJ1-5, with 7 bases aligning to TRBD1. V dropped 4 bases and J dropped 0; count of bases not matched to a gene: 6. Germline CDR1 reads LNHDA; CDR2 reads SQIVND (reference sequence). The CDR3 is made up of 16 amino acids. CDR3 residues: CASSRGTVNSNQPQHF. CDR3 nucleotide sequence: TGTGCCAGTAGTAGGGGGACAGTTAATAGCAATCAGCCCCAGCATTTT.

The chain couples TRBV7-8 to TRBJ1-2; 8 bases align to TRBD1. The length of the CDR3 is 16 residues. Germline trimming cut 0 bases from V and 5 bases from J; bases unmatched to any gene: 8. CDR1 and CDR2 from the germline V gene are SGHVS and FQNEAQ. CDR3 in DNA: TGTGCCAGCAGCTTAGCCCAGGGGGCGCTGGGGTATGGCTACACCTTC. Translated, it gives CASSLAQGALGYGYTF.

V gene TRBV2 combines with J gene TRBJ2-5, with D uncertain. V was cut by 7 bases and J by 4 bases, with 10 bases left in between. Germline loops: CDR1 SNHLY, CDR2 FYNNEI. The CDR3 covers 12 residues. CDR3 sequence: CASKGVGETQYF. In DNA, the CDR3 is TGTGCCAGCAAGGGTGTGGGAGAGACCCAGTACTTC.

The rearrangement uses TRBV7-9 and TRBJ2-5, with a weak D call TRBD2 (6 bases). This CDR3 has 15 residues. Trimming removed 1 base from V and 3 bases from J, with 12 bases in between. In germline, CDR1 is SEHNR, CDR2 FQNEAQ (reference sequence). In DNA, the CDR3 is TGTGCCAGCAGCTTAGTGACCGGACTAAAAGAGACCCAGTACTTC. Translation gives CASSLVTGLKETQYF.

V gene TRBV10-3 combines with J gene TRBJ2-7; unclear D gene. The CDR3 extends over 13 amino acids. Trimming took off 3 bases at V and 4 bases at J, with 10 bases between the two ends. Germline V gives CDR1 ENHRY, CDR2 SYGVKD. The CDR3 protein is CAISETDLYEQYF. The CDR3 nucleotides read TGTGCCATCAGTGAAACAGATCTATACGAGCAGTACTTC.

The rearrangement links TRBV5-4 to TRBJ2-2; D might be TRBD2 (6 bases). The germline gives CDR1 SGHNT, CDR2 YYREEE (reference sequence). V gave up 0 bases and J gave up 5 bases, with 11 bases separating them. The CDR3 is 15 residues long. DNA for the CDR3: TGTGCCAGCAGCTTGGGCGGGATGGGGACCGGGGAGCTGTTTTTT. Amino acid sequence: CASSLGGMGTGELFF.

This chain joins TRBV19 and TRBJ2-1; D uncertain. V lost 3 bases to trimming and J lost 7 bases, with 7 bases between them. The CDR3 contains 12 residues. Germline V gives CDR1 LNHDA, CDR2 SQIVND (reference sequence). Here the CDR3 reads CASSIMRNEQFF. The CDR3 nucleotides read TGTGCCAGTAGTATCATGAGGAATGAGCAGTTCTTC.

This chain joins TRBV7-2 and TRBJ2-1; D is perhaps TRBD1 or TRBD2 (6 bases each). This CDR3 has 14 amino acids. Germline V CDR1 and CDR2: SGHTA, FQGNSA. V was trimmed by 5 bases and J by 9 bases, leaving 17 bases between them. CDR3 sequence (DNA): TGTGCCAGCAGCACACAAGGGGGGAGCGGTGAGCAGTTCTTC. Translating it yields CASSTQGGSGEQFF.

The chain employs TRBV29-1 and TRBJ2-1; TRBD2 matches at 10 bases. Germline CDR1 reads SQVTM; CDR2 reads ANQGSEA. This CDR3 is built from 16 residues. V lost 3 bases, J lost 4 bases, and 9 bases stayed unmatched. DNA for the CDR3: TGCAGCGTTGAGGAGGTAGCGGGAGGTTGGTACAATGAGCAGTTCTTC. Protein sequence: CSVEEVAGGWYNEQFF.

For the CDR3, the DNA is TGCGCCAGCAGCTTGGGACTAGCTAGTTACGAGCAGTACTTC. Its translation: CASSLGLASYEQYF. J is TRBJ2-7 and V is TRBV5-1; TRBD2 matches at 7 bases. This CDR3 contains 14 residues. Germline CDR1 SGHRS, CDR2 YFSETQ. The J segment lost 4 bases and the V segment lost 0 bases, leaving 4 bases of the junction unmatched.

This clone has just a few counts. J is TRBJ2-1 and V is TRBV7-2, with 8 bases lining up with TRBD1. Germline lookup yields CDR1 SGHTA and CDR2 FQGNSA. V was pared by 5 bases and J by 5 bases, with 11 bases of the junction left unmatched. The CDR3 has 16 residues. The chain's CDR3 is CASSHTKGQANNEQFF. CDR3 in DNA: TGTGCCAGCAGCCATACAAAGGGACAGGCAAACAATGAGCAGTTCTTC.

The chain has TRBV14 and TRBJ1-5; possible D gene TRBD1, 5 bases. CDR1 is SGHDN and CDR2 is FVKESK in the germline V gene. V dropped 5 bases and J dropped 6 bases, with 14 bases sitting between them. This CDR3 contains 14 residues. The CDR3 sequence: CASSTWGVTQPQHF. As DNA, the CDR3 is TGTGCCAGCAGCACCTGGGGGGTAACTCAGCCCCAGCATTTT.

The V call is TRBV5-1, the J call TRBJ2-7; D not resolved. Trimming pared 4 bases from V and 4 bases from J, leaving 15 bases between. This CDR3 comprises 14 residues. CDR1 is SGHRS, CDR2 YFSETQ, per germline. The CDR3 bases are TGCGCCAGCAGCCCGAGCACCGCACTTTACGAGCAGTACTTC. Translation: CASSPSTALYEQYF.

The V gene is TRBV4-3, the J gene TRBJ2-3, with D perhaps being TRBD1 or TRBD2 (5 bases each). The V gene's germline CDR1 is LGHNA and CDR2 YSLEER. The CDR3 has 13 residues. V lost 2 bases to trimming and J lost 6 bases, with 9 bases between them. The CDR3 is CASSQTGPDTQYF. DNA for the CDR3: TGCGCCAGCAGCCAAACGGGACCGGATACGCAGTATTTT.

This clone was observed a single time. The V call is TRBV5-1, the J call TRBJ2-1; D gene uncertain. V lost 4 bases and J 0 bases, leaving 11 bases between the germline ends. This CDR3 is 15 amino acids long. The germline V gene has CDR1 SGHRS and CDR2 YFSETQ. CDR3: CASSPGASSYNEQFF. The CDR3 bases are TGCGCCAGCAGCCCCGGAGCGTCCTCCTACAATGAGCAGTTCTTC.

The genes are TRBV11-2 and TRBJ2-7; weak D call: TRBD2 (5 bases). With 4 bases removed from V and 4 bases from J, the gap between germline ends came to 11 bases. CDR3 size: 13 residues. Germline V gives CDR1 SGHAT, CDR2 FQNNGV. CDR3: CASSSLRGYEQYF. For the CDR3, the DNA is TGTGCCAGCAGCTCCCTCCGGGGATACGAGCAGTACTTC.